This T cell receptor beta chain derives from a study of shared clonotypes between healthy human individuals. Study outcomes and limitations: Relative to their counterparts shared across all four donors, non-shared clonotypes exhibited diminished generation probabilities. There were few donors, and this limited the genetic and exposure-history diversity represented.

V gave up 6 bases and J gave up 0 bases, with 14 bases separating them. Germline loops: CDR1 ENHRY, CDR2 SYGVKD. The CDR3 contains 15 residues. Comments on this clone: Antigen specificity is unknown.

TCRdb's copy holds only in-frame clones and misses some; the assay was immunoSEQ multiplex PCR. The sample lists more than 2,000,000 clones, more than 80% occurring once. The rearrangement uses TRBV10-3 and TRBJ2-5; weak D call: TRBD2 (6 bases). This clonotype originated in a man aged 18 to 30 in good health. Sample: naive CD4+ T cells sorted from blood. As to subset: CD45RA+ positively selected. CDR3 bases: TGTGCCATCAGCCTAGCATGGGGGGACCAAGAGACCCAGTACTTC. This encodes CAISLAWGDQETQYF.